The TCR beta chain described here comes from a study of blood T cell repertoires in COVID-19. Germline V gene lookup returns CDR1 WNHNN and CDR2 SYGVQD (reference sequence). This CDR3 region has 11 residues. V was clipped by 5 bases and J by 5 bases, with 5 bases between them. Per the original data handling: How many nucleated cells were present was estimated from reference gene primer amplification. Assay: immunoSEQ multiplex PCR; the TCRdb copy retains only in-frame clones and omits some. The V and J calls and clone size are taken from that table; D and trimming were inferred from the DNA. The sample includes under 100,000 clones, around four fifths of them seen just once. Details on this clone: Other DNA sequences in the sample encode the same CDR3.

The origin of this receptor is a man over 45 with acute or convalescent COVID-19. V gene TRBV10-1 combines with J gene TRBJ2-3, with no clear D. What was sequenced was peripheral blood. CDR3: CASSREDTQYF. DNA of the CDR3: TGCGCCAGCAGTAGAGAAGATACGCAGTATTTT.